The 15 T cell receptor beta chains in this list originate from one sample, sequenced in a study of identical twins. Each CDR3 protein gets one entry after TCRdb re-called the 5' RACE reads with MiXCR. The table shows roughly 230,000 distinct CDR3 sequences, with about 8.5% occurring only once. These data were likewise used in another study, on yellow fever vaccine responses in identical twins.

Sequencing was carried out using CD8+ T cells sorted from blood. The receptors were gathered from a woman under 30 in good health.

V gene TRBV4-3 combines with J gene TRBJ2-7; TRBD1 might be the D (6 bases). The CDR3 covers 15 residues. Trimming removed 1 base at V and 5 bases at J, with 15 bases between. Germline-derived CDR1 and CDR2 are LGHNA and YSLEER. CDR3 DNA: TGCGCCAGCAGCCAAGGCACCATGGACAGTAACGAGCAGTACTTC. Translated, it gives CASSQGTMDSNEQYF.

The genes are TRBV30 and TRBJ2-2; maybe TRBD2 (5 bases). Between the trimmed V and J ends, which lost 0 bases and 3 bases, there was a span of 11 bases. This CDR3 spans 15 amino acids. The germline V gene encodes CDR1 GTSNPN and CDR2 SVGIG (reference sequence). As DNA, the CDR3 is TGTGCCTGGAGTGTGGGGAGCGGATACACCGGGGAGCTGTTTTTT. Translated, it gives CAWSVGSGYTGELFF. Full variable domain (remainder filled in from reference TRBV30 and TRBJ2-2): SQTIHQWPATLVQPVGSPLSLECTVEGTSNPNLYWYRQAAGRGLQLLFYSVGIGQISSEVPQNLSASRPQDRQFILSSKKLLLSDSGFYLCAWSVGSGYTGELFFGEGSRLTVL.

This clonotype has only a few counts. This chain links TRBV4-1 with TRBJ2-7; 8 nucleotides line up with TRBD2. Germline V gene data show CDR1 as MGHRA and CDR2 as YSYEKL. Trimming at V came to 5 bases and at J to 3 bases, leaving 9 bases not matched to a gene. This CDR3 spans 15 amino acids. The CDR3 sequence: CASSDGSGSLYEQYF. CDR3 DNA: TGCGCCAGCAGCGACGGGAGCGGGAGTCTCTACGAGCAGTACTTC.

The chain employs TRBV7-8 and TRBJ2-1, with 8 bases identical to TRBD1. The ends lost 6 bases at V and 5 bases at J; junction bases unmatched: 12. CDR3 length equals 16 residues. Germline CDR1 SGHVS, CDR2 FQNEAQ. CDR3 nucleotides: TGTGCCAGCAGTCCGAGGGGCGGGACAGGAGACAATGAGCAGTTCTTC. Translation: CASSPRGGTGDNEQFF.

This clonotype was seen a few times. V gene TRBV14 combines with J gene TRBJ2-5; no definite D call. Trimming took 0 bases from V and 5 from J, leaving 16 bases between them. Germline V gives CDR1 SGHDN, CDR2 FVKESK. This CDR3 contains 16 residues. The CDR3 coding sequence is TGTGCCAGCAGCCAAGATCGGTTGGCGTTCGGGGAGACCCAGTACTTC. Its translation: CASSQDRLAFGETQYF.

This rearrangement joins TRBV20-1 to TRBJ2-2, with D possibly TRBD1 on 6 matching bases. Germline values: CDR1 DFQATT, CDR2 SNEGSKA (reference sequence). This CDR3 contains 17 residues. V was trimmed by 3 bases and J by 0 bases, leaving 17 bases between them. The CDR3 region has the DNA TGCAGTGCTAGCCCGCGGTTGGGGGCCCCGAACACCGGGGAGCTGTTTTTT. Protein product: CSASPRLGAPNTGELFF.

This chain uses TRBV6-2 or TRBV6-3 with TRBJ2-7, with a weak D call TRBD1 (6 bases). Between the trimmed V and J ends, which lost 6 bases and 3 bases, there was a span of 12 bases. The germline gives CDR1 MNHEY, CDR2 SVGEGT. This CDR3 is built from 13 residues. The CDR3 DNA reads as TGTGCCAGCAGCACAGGGATCGTCTACGAGCAGTACTTC. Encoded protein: CASSTGIVYEQYF.

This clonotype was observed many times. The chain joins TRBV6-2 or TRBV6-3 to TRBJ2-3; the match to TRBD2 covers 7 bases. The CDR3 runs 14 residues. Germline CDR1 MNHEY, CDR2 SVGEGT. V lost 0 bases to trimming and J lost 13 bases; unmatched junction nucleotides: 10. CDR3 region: CASSYSFGGGEEYF. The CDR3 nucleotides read TGTGCCAGCAGTTACTCCTTTGGCGGGGGTGAAGAGTATTTT.

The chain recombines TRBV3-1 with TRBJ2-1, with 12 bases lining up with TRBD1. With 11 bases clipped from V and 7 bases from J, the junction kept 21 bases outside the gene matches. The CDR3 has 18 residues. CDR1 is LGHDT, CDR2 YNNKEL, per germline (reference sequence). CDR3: CAFSFGPGQGALGNEQFF. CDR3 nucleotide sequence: TGTGCCTTCAGTTTTGGCCCGGGACAGGGGGCGTTGGGGAATGAGCAGTTCTTC.

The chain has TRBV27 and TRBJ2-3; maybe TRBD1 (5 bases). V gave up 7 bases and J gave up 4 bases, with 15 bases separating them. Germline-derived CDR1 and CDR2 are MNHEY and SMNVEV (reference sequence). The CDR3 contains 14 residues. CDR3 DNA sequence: TGTGCCAGCACTGGGGCCTCCTCCCCAGATACGCAGTATTTT. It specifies CASTGASSPDTQYF.

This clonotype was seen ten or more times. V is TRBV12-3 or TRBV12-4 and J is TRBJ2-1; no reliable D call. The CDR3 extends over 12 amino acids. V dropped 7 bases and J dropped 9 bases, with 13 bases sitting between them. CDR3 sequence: CASTYEAVEQFF. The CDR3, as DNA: TGTGCCAGCACCTATGAGGCAGTTGAGCAGTTCTTC.

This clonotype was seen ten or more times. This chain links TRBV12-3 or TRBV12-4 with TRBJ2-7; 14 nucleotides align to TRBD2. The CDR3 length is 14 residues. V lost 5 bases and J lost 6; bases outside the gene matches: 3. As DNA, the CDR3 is TGTGCCAGCAGTCATGGACTAGCGGGAGGCGAGCAGTACTTC. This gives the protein CASSHGLAGGEQYF.

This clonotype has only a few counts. The DNA for the CDR3 is TGTGCCAGCAGCTTAGTTTTAAGGGAGACCCAGTACTTC. Its protein is CASSLVLRETQYF. This sequence joins TRBV7-2 and TRBJ2-5, with unresolved D. The CDR3 runs 13 residues. V was clipped by 1 base and J by 5 bases, with 8 bases between them. Germline-derived CDR1 and CDR2 are SGHTA and FQGNSA.

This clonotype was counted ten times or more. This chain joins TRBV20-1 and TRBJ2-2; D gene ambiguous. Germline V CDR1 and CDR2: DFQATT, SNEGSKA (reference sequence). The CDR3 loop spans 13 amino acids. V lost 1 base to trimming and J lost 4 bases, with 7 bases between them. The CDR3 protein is CSARGLSTGELFF. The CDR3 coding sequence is TGCAGTGCTAGAGGACTGAGCACCGGGGAGCTGTTTTTT.

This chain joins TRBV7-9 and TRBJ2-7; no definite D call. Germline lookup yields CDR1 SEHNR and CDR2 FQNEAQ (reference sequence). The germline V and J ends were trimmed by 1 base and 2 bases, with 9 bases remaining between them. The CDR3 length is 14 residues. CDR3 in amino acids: CASSLDLAPYEQYF. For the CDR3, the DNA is TGTGCCAGCAGCTTAGACTTAGCCCCCTACGAGCAGTACTTC.